Listed here are 25 T cell receptor beta chains from one sample, sequenced in a study of beta chain features in type 1 diabetes. Study-wide findings and caveats: Moderately but significantly shorter TCRB CDR3s were found in Type 1 diabetes patients in all four CD4+ subsets.

Reverse transcription of all isolated RNA meant that expressed TCRB transcripts were sequenced. Profiled with immunoSEQ multiplex PCR; TCRdb holds only in-frame clones, not every one. The sample lists around 690,000 clones, around 12% seen once, with around 0.12% in the top ten. For these TCRs, the target antigens are not known. The sample taken for sequencing was naive CD4+ T cells from blood. The receptors stem from a man younger than 45 with type 1 diabetes.

This clone was counted only a few times. The chain carries TRBV4-3 and TRBJ2-1, with D possibly TRBD2 on 5 matching bases. The CDR3 has 16 residues. The germline V gene has CDR1 LGHNA and CDR2 YSLEER. The V and J ends lost 3 bases and 4 bases respectively, with 16 bases between them. The CDR3 coding sequence is TGCGCCAGCAGCCAGACGCCCGGGGTCCCTTACAATGAGCAGTTCTTC. Its protein product is CASSQTPGVPYNEQFF.

This clone was detected a few times. The rearrangement links TRBV29-1 to TRBJ2-3; a possible D gene is TRBD1 (6 bases). Germline CDR1 and CDR2: SQVTM and ANQGSEA. CDR3 length: 13 residues. V shed 8 bases and J shed 0 bases, with 12 bases lying between them. CDR3 in amino acids: CSLGTSSTDTQYF. CDR3 DNA: TGCAGCTTAGGGACATCTAGCACAGATACGCAGTATTTT.

V and J are TRBV7-2 and TRBJ2-2; the D gene is possibly TRBD1 (6 bases). The CDR3 contains 15 residues. Trimming took 0 bases from V and 5 from J, leaving 10 bases between them. Germline V gives CDR1 SGHTA, CDR2 FQGNSA. DNA for the CDR3: TGTGCCAGCAGCTTAGCAGGGGGAGCGACCGGGGAGCTGTTTTTT. As protein: CASSLAGGATGELFF.

The table lists this clone with a few counts. The chain couples TRBV6-1 to TRBJ2-2, with 7 bases matching TRBD1. Losses at the gene ends were 5 bases for V and 3 bases for J; bases not matched to a gene: 3. Per germline, CDR1 MNHNS and CDR2 SASEGT. There are 14 residues in the CDR3. This chain's CDR3 is CASSTQGYTGELFF. CDR3 in DNA: TGTGCCAGCAGTACACAGGGGTACACCGGGGAGCTGTTTTTT.

With respect to this clone: The sample contains more than one DNA sequence encoding this CDR3. The chain joins TRBV5-1 to TRBJ2-6, with D unclear. CDR3 length equals 14 residues. CDR1 and CDR2 from the germline V gene are SGHRS and YFSETQ. Trimming took off 0 bases at V and 0 bases at J, with 1 base between the two ends. CDR3: CASSLGSGANVLTF. CDR3 DNA sequence: TGCGCCAGCAGCTTGGGCTCTGGGGCCAACGTCCTGACTTTC.

The sample holds a few counts of this clone. The CDR3 is CASSPRGRGGETQYF. In nucleotides, the CDR3 is TGTGCCAGCAGCCCTCGTGGCAGGGGAGGAGAGACCCAGTACTTC. This sequence joins TRBV9 and TRBJ2-5; the D call may be TRBD1 or TRBD2 (6 bases each). Germline V gene sequence: CDR1 SGDLS, CDR2 YYNGEE. CDR3 length equals 15 residues. Trimming shortened V by 4 bases and J by 4 bases, and 17 bases separated the two germline ends.

This clone appeared a few times. The chain uses TRBV4-2 and TRBJ2-1; 8 bases are a match to TRBD2. This CDR3 is 15 amino acids long. The germline gives CDR1 LGHNA, CDR2 YNFKEQ. V lost 9 bases to trimming and J lost 4 bases; unmatched junction nucleotides: 11. The CDR3 protein is CASTLSGGPYNEQFF. The CDR3 bases are TGTGCCAGTACCCTGAGCGGGGGTCCTTACAATGAGCAGTTCTTC.

This clone was counted only a few times. Other nucleotide sequences from this sample produce the same CDR3. This sequence joins TRBV18 and TRBJ2-1; the match to TRBD1 covers 9 bases. The germline CDR1 and CDR2 sequences are KGHSH and LQKENI. V was pared by 3 bases and J by 1 base, with 1 base of the junction left unmatched. This CDR3 region has 15 residues. The CDR3 protein is CASSPTGGSYNEQFF. The CDR3 DNA sequence: TGTGCCAGCTCACCGACAGGGGGATCCTACAATGAGCAGTTCTTC.

The genes are TRBV6-5 and TRBJ1-4, with D possibly matching TRBD1 (6 bases). The V end was cut by 8 bases, the J end by 8 bases, with 21 bases between. Germline CDR1 reads MNHEY; CDR2 reads SVGAGI. This CDR3 comprises 15 residues. CDR3 sequence: CASSPRGPRAEKLFF. The CDR3 bases are TGTGCCAGCTCTCCCCGGGGGCCCCGAGCCGAAAAACTGTTTTTT.

The rearrangement joins TRBV7-9 to TRBJ2-7; perhaps TRBD1 as D (5 bases). The CDR3 sequence is 14 residues long. Germline V gives CDR1 SEHNR, CDR2 FQNEAQ (reference sequence). V lost 0 bases to trimming and J lost 5 bases, with 11 bases between them. The CDR3 DNA reads TGTGCCAGCAGCTTAGCGCCTTCGGACAACGAGCAGTACTTC. It translates to CASSLAPSDNEQYF.

This sequence joins TRBV19 and TRBJ2-3, with D unclear. V lost 7 bases, J lost 4 bases, and 12 bases lay in between. Germline values: CDR1 LNHDA, CDR2 SQIVND (reference sequence). The CDR3 sequence is 13 residues long. DNA of the CDR3: TGTGCCAGTACTACCCGACTGGCAGATACGCAGTATTTT. As protein: CASTTRLADTQYF.

This clone was counted only a few times. The chain couples TRBV11-2 to TRBJ2-7; a weak D match, TRBD2 (6 bases). CDR3 length: 16 residues. Trimming took 1 base from V and 4 from J, leaving 17 bases between them. Germline V lookup: CDR1 SGHAT, CDR2 FQNNGV. The CDR3 region is CASSLGNSGLDYEQYF. The CDR3 DNA sequence: TGTGCCAGCAGCTTAGGTAATAGCGGATTAGATTACGAGCAGTACTTC.

The chain couples TRBV10-2 to TRBJ2-3, with TRBD2 identical over 7 bases. This CDR3 has 15 residues. The germline V gene has CDR1 WSHSY and CDR2 SAAADI. The ends lost 1 base at V and 3 bases at J; junction bases unmatched: 4. CDR3 coding DNA: TGCGCCAGCAGTGAGTGGGGGGGGACTACAGATACGCAGTATTTT. Translated, it gives CASSEWGGTTDTQYF.

This clone was counted only a few times. The chain has TRBV9 and TRBJ1-6; 8 bases are shared with TRBD1. The trim removed 6 bases at V and 9 bases at J, leaving 8 bases unmatched. Germline V gives CDR1 SGDLS, CDR2 YYNGEE. CDR3 size: 14 residues. The CDR3 DNA follows: TGTGCCAGCACCTTGACAGGGGAGAGTTCACCCCTCCACTTT. Protein: CASTLTGESSPLHF.

The chain combines TRBV7-3 with TRBJ2-3; no clear D gene. Germline loops: CDR1 SGHTA, CDR2 FQGTGA. This CDR3 is 13 amino acids long. The V end lost 5 bases, the J end lost 6 bases, and 12 bases lay between the germline ends. The DNA of the CDR3 is TGTGCCAGCAGCGCAGAGTGGGGTGATACGCAGTATTTT. Protein product: CASSAEWGDTQYF. Looking up the rest from reference TRBV7-3 and TRBJ2-3 gives the full variable domain: GAGVSQTPSNKVTEKGKYVELRCDPISGHTALYWYRQSLGQGPEFLIYFQGTGAADDSGLPNDRFFAVRPEGSVSTLKIQRTERGDSAVYLCASSAEWGDTQYFGPGTRLTVL.

The V and J genes are TRBV29-1 and TRBJ2-1; 8 positions agree with TRBD2. The germline gives CDR1 SQVTM, CDR2 ANQGSEA. CDR3 length equals 14 residues. V gave up 7 bases and J gave up 5 bases; unmatched junction bases: 10. The DNA for the CDR3 is TGCAGCGCCCGGGTAGCGGGGAAGAACAATGAGCAGTTCTTC. Its translation: CSARVAGKNNEQFF.

This clone was counted between two and nine times. The same CDR3 also results from other DNA sequences found in this sample. J is TRBJ2-3 and V is TRBV29-1; unclear D gene. The CDR3 is made up of 12 amino acids. Germline V gene sequence: CDR1 SQVTM, CDR2 ANQGSEA. The germline V and J ends were trimmed by 3 bases and 2 bases, with 6 bases remaining between them. The CDR3 sequence is CSVEGSTDTQYF. The CDR3 nucleotides are TGCAGCGTTGAGGGGTCCACAGATACGCAGTATTTT.

V is TRBV28 and J is TRBJ2-7; unclear D gene. Between the trimmed V and J ends, which lost 8 bases and 4 bases, there was a span of 6 bases. CDR1 and CDR2 (germline): MDHEN, SYDVKM. The CDR3 length is 10 residues. The CDR3 nucleotides read TGTGCCAGCGCCGCGTACGAGCAGTACTTC. It translates to CASAAYEQYF.

The V call is TRBV5-1, the J call TRBJ2-3; 11 nucleotides agree with TRBD2. V was clipped by 4 bases and J by 4 bases; unmatched bases: 8. CDR1 is SGHRS, CDR2 YFSETQ, per germline. This CDR3 is built from 16 residues. CDR3 in DNA: TGCGCCAGCAGCCCTGGGACTAGCGGACGGGCAGATACGCAGTATTTT. Its protein is CASSPGTSGRADTQYF.

V gene TRBV7-2 combines with J gene TRBJ1-2; D remains unclear. Germline V gene data show CDR1 as SGHTA and CDR2 as FQGNSA. The germline V and J ends were trimmed by 0 bases and 3 bases, with 8 bases remaining between them. CDR3 size: 14 residues. In DNA, the CDR3 is TGTGCCAGCAGCTTAGCCTCCACGGACTATGGCTACACCTTC. Protein sequence: CASSLASTDYGYTF.

The gene calls are TRBV6-1 and TRBJ2-7, with 7 bases aligning to TRBD1. The CDR3 totals 12 residues. With 7 bases clipped from V and 4 bases from J, the junction kept 4 bases outside the gene matches. CDR1 is MNHNS and CDR2 is SASEGT in the germline V gene. The CDR3 bases are TGTGCCAGCACGGGACAGCTTTACGAGCAGTACTTC. Amino acid sequence: CASTGQLYEQYF.

This clone was counted a few times. The chain combines TRBV19 with TRBJ2-3; maybe TRBD1 (6 bases). The CDR3 is 15 amino acids. Trimming took off 5 bases at V and 4 bases at J, with 16 bases between the two ends. Per the germline V gene, CDR1 is LNHDA and CDR2 is SQIVND (reference sequence). The CDR3 here is CASSFQGYAADTQYF. The CDR3 DNA reads as TGTGCCAGTAGTTTTCAGGGGTATGCGGCAGATACGCAGTATTTT.

In its sample, this clone was seen a few times. V is TRBV4-2 and J is TRBJ2-3; 10 bases align to TRBD2. Germline V gene lookup returns CDR1 LGHNA and CDR2 YNFKEQ. The CDR3 consists of 16 residues. The V gene end was trimmed by 1 base and the J gene end by 7 bases; junction bases not matched to a gene: 8. CDR3 nucleotide sequence: TGTGCCAGCAGCCAAGTAACTAGCGGGGCGGGAAATACGCAGTATTTT. It encodes CASSQVTSGAGNTQYF.

The chain joins TRBV10-3 to TRBJ2-5, with 11 bases aligning to TRBD1. Per germline, CDR1 ENHRY and CDR2 SYGVKD. V gave up 4 bases and J gave up 2 bases; unmatched junction bases: 6. The CDR3 runs to 16 residues. CDR3 sequence: CAISGDRDRGQETQYF. Written as DNA, the CDR3 is TGTGCCATCAGTGGCGACCGGGACAGGGGGCAAGAGACCCAGTACTTC.

The V call is TRBV30, the J call TRBJ2-6, with 9 positions matching TRBD1. Germline V lookup: CDR1 GTSNPN, CDR2 SVGIG (reference sequence). Trimming cost V 2 bases and J 2 bases; bases outside gene matches: 7. The CDR3 runs 17 residues. CDR3 region: CAWSSDRGVAGANVLTF. For the CDR3, the DNA is TGTGCCTGGAGTTCGGACAGGGGAGTTGCTGGGGCCAACGTCCTGACTTTC. Filled out from reference TRBV30 and TRBJ2-6, the complete variable domain reads SQTIHQWPATLVQPVGSPLSLECTVEGTSNPNLYWYRQAAGRGLQLLFYSVGIGQISSEVPQNLSASRPQDRQFILSSKKLLLSDSGFYLCAWSSDRGVAGANVLTFGAGSRLTVL.